What follows describes a single T cell receptor beta chain. Its antigen remains unknown. TCRdb recomputed calls from the 5' RACE reads with MiXCR, one row per CDR3 protein. This sample has hundreds of thousands of distinct CDR3 sequences, with 19% found just once. Germline V gives CDR1 SQVTM, CDR2 ANQGSEA. The CDR3 covers 15 residues. Trimming cost V 6 bases and J 0 bases, with 17 bases left between them. The data derive from a study of T-cell memory formation after mild COVID-19. The study's findings and limits: Pre-infection memory harbored some responding clones, suggesting cross-reactive memory joined.

The chain links TRBV29-1 to TRBJ1-1; the D gene is possibly TRBD1 (6 bases). This receptor was taken from a man between 18 and 35 years old who had mild COVID-19 (a few samples of this study predate the infection). Cell type and time point are not known. The sequencing input was PBMCs or a T cell subset sorted from them (not recorded which). The CDR3 spells CSVAVLGGLNTEAFF. CDR3 coding DNA: TGCAGCGTCGCGGTCTTGGGGGGCTTGAACACTGAAGCTTTCTTT.